This paragraph reports one T cell receptor (beta chain). This sample is part of a study of blood T cell repertoires in COVID-19. V dropped 5 bases and J dropped 5 bases, with 10 bases sitting between them. Germline-derived CDR1 and CDR2 are SEHNR and FQNEAQ (reference sequence). This CDR3 comprises 14 residues. This table comes from immunoSEQ multiplex PCR, and its TCRdb copy is limited to in-frame clones, with some not included. The data hold approximately 180,000 clones, with roughly 86% observed a single time. The sequenced sample consisted of peripheral blood. The rearrangement uses TRBV7-9 and TRBJ1-6, with a weak D call TRBD1 (6 bases). This receptor was obtained from a man aged 35-49 years with active or convalescent COVID-19. The CDR3 DNA follows: TGTGCCAGCAGCGTACGGGACAATAATTCACCCCTCCACTTT. Its protein is CASSVRDNNSPLHF.